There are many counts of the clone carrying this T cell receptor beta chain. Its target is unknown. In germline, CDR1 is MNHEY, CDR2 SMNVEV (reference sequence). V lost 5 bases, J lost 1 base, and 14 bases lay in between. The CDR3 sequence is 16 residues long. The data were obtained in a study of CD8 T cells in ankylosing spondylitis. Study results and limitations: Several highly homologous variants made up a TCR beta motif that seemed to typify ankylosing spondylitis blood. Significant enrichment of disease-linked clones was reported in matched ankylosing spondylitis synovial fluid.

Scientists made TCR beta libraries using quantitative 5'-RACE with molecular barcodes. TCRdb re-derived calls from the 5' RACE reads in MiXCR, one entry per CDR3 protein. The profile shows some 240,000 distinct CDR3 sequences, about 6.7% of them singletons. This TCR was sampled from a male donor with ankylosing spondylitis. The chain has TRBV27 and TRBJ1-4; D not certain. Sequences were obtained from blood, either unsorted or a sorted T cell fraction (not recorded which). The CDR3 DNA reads TGTGCCAGCAGTCCTCAACACGGACTAACTAATGAAAAACTGTTTTTT. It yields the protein CASSPQHGLTNEKLFF.